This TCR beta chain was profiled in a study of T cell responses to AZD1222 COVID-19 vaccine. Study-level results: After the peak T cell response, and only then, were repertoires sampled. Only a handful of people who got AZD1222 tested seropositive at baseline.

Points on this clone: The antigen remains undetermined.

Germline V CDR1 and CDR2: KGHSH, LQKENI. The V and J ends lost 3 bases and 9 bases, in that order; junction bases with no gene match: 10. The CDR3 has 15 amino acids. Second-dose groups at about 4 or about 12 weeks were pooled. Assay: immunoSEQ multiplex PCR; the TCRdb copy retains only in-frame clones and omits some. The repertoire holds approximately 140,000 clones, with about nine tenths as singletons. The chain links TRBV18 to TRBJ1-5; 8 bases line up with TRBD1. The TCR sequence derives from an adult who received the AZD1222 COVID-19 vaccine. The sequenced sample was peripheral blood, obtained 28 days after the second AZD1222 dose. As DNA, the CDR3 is TGTGCCAGCTCACCGGACAGGGAGGTCCAGCGGCCCCAGCATTTT. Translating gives CASSPDREVQRPQHF. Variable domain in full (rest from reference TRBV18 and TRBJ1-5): NAGVMQNPRHLVRRRGQEARLRCSPMKGHSHVYWYRQLPEEGLKFMVYLQKENIIDESGMPKERFSAEFPKEGPSILRIQQVVRGDSAAYFCASSPDREVQRPQHFGDGTRLSIL.